This TCR beta chain was retrieved from a study of blood T cells in healthy people across ages. This CDR3 comprises 13 residues. Between the trimmed V and J ends, which lost 4 bases and 1 base, there was a span of 8 bases. Germline values: CDR1 SGHRS, CDR2 YFSETQ. Combining a sample-barcoded 5' primer with a J-beta primer mix, a second PCR ran for roughly 6 to 12 cycles. Each CDR3 protein gets one entry after TCRdb re-called the 5' RACE reads with MiXCR. The sample records hundreds of thousands of distinct CDR3 sequences, 47% being singletons. This clonotype appeared once. Antigen specificity is unknown. Study-wide results and limits: In older individuals, TCR beta diversity per million T cells was lower, falling roughly linearly with age.

The chain joins TRBV5-1 to TRBJ1-1; D gene ambiguous. Sequences were obtained from blood. The TCR originated in a man aged 80 or over in good health. CDR3 residues: CASSGSSNTEAFF. The CDR3 nucleotides are TGCGCCAGCAGCGGGTCATCGAACACTGAAGCTTTCTTT.